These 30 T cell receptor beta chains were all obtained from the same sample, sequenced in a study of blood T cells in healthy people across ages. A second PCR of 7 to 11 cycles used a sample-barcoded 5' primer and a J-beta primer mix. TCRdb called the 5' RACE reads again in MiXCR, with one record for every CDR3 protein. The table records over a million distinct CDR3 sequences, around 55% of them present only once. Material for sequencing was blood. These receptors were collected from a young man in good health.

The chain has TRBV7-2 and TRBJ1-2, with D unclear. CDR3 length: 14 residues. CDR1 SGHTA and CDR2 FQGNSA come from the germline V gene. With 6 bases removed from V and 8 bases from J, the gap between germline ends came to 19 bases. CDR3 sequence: CASRTEIVGVGYTF. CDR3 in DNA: TGTGCCAGCAGAACGGAAATCGTCGGGGTAGGCTACACCTTC.

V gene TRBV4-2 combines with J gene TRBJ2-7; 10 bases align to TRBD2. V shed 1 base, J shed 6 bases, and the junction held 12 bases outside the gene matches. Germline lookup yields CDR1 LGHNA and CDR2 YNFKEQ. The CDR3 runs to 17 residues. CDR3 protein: CASSQASGSIRSGEQYF. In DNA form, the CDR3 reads TGTGCCAGCAGCCAAGCTAGCGGGAGTATCAGATCGGGCGAGCAGTACTTC.

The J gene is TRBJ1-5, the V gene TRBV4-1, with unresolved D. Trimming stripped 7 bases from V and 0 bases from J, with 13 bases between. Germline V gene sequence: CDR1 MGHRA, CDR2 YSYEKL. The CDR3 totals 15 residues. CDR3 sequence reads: CASTVNPVSNQPQHF. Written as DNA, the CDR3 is TGCGCCAGCACCGTGAACCCAGTTAGCAATCAGCCCCAGCATTTT.

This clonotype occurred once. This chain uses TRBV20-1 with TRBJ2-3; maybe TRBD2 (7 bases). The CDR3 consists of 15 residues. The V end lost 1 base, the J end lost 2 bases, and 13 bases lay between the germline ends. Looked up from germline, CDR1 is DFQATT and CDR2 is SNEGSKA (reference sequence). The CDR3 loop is CSARVDSGATDTQYF. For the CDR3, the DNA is TGCAGTGCTAGAGTGGACAGCGGGGCCACAGATACGCAGTATTTT.

DNA of the CDR3: TGTGCCACCAGTGATTCCGGGACACTCCTGGGGAGTGAGCAGTTCTTC. This codes for CATSDSGTLLGSEQFF. This chain connects TRBV24-1 to TRBJ2-1, with D tentatively TRBD1 (6 bases). CDR1 is KGHDR, CDR2 SFDVKD, per germline. CDR3 length equals 16 residues. Trimming took off 2 bases at V and 9 bases at J, with 19 bases between the two ends.

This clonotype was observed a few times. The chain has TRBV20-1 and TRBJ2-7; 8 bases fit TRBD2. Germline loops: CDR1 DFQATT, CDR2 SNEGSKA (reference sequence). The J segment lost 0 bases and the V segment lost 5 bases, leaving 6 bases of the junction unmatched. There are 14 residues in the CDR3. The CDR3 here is CSALSGGSSYEQYF. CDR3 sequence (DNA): TGCAGTGCTCTAAGCGGGGGCTCCTCCTACGAGCAGTACTTC.

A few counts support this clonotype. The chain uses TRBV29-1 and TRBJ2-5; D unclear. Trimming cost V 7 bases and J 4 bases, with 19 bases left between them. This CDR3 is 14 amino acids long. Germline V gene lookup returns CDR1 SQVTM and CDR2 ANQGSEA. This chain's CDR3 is CSAVTPNSAETQYF. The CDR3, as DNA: TGCAGCGCCGTAACCCCCAATTCGGCAGAGACCCAGTACTTC. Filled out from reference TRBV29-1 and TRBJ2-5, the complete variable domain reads SAVISQKPSRDICQRGTSLTIQCQVDSQVTMMFWYRQQPGQSLTLIATANQGSEATYESGFVIDKFPISRPNLTFSTLTVSNMSPEDSSIYLCSAVTPNSAETQYFGPGTRLLVL.

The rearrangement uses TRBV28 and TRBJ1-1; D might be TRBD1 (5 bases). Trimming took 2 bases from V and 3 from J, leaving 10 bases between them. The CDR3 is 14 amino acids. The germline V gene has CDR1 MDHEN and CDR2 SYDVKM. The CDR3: CASSLGRADTEAFF. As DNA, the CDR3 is TGTGCCAGCAGTTTAGGCAGGGCGGACACTGAAGCTTTCTTT.

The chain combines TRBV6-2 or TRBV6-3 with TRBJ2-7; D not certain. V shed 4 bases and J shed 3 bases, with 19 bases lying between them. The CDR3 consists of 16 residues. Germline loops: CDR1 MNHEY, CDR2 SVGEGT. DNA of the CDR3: TGTGCCAGCAGTTCCCCCTCTTGGCATCCAAACTACGAGCAGTACTTC. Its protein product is CASSSPSWHPNYEQYF.

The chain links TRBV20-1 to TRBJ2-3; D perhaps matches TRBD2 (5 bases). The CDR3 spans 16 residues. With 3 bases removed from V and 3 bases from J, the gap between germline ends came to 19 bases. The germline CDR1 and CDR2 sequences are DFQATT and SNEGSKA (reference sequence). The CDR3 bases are TGCAGTGCTAGCGAGTTAGGACTTTCTTATACAGATACGCAGTATTTT. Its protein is CSASELGLSYTDTQYF.

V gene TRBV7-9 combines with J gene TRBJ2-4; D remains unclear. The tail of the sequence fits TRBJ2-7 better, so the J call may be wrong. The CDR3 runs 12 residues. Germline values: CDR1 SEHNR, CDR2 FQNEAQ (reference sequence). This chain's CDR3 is CASARDHYEQYF. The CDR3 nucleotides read TGTGCCAGCGCTAGGGATCACTACGAGCAGTACTTC.

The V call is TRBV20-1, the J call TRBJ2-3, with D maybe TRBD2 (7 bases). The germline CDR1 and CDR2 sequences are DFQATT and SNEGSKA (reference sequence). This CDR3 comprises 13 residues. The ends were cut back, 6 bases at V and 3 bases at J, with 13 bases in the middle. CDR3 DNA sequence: TGCAGTGCAAGTCGGGGGGCGACAGATACGCAGTATTTT. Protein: CSASRGATDTQYF.

CDR3 in amino acids: CASSLADRGRNGYTF. In nucleotides, the CDR3 is TGTGCCAGCAGCTTAGCAGACAGGGGGCGGAATGGCTACACCTTC. This sequence joins TRBV7-8 and TRBJ1-2; 10 bases are a match to TRBD1. The ends lost 0 bases at V and 6 bases at J; junction bases unmatched: 4. Germline V gene sequence: CDR1 SGHVS, CDR2 FQNEAQ. The CDR3 contains 15 residues. The whole variable domain, remainder taken from reference TRBV7-8 and TRBJ1-2, is GAGVSQSPRYKVAKRGQDVALRCDPISGHVSLFWYQQALGQGPEFLTYFQNEAQLDKSGLPSDRFFAERPEGSVSTLKIQRTQQEDSAVYLCASSLADRGRNGYTFGSGTRLTVV.

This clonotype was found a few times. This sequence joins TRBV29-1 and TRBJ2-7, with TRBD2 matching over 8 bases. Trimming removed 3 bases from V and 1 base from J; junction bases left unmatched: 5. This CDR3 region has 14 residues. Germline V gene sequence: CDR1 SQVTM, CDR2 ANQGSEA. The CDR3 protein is CSVESRGESYEQYF. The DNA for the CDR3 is TGCAGCGTTGAGTCGCGGGGGGAATCCTACGAGCAGTACTTC.

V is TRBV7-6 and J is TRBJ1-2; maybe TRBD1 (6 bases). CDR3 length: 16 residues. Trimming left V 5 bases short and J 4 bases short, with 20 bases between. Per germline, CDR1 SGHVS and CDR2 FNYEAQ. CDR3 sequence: CASSPLQGPLSYGYTF. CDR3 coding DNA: TGTGCCAGCAGCCCCCTACAGGGTCCCTTATCCTATGGCTACACCTTC. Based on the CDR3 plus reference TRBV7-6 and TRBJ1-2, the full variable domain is GAGVSQSPRYKVTKRGQDVALRCDPISGHVSLYWYRQALGQGPEFLTYFNYEAQQDKSGLPNDRFSAERPEGSISTLTIQRTEQRDSAMYRCASSPLQGPLSYGYTFGSGTRLTVV.

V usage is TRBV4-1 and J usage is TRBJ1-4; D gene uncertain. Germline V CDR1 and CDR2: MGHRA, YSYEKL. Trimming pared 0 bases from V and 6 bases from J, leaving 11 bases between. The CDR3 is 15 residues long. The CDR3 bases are TGCGCCAGCAGCCAAGATCGTGTTGCCCATGAAAAACTGTTTTTT. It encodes CASSQDRVAHEKLFF.

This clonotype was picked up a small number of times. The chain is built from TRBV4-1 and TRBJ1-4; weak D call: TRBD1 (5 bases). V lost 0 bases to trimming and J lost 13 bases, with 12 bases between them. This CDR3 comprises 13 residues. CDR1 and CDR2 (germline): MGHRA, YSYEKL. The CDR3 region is CASSQDSGGGLFF. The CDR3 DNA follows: TGCGCCAGCAGCCAAGATTCCGGGGGGGGACTGTTTTTT.

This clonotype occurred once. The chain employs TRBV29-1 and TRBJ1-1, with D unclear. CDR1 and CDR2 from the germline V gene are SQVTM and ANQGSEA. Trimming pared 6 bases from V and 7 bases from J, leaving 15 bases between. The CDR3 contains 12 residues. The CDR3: CSVPEPRSEAFF. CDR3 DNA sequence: TGCAGCGTCCCGGAACCCAGGAGTGAAGCTTTCTTT.

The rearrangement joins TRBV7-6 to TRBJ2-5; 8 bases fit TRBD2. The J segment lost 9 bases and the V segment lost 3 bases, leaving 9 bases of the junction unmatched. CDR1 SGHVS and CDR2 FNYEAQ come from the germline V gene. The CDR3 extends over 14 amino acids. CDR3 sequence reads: CASSFTGGTHPQYF. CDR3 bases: TGTGCCAGCAGCTTTACGGGAGGGACCCATCCCCAGTACTTC. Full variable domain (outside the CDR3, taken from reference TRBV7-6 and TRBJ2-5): GAGVSQSPRYKVTKRGQDVALRCDPISGHVSLYWYRQALGQGPEFLTYFNYEAQQDKSGLPNDRFSAERPEGSISTLTIQRTEQRDSAMYRCASSFTGGTHPQYFGPGTRLLVL.

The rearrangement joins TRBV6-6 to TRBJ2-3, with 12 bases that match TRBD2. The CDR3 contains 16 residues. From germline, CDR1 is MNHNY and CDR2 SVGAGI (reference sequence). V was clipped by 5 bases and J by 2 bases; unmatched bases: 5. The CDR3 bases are TGTGCCAGCAGTCGACTAGCGGGGGACCCCACAGATACGCAGTATTTT. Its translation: CASSRLAGDPTDTQYF.

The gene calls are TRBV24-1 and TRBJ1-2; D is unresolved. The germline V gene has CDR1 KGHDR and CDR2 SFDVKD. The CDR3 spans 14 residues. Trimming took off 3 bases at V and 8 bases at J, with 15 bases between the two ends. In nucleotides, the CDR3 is TGTGCCACCAGTGATCCCTACGAGCAACACGGCTACACCTTC. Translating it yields CATSDPYEQHGYTF.

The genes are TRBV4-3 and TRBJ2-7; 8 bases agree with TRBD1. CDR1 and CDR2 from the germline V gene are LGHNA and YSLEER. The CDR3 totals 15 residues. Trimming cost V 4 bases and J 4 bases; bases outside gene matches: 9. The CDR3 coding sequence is TGCGCCAGCAGCCCAAATTGGGACAGGACGTACGAGCAGTACTTC. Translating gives CASSPNWDRTYEQYF.

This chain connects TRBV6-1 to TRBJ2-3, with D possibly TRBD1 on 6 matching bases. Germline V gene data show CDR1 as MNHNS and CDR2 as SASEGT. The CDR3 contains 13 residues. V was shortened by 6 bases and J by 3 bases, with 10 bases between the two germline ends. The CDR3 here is CASRQQGTDTQYF. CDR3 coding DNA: TGTGCCAGCAGACAACAGGGAACAGATACGCAGTATTTT.

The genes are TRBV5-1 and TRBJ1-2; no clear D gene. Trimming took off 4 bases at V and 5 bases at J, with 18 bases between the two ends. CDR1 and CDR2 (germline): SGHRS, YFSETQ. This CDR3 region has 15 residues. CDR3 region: CASSIGTAGAYGYTF. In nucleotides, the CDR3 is TGCGCCAGCAGCATTGGTACCGCAGGAGCATATGGCTACACCTTC.

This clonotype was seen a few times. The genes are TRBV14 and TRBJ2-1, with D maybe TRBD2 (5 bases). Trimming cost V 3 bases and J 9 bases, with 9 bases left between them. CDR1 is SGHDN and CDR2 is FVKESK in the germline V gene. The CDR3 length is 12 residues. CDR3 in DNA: TGTGCCAGCAGCCAGGTGGCGGGTGAGCAGTTCTTC. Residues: CASSQVAGEQFF.

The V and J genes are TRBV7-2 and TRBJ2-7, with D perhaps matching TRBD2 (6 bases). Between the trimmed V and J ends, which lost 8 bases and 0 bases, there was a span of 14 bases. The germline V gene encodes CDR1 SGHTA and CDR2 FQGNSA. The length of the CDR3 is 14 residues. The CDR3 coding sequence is TGTGCCAGCGGTACCCGGGGACTCTCCTACGAGCAGTACTTC. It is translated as CASGTRGLSYEQYF.

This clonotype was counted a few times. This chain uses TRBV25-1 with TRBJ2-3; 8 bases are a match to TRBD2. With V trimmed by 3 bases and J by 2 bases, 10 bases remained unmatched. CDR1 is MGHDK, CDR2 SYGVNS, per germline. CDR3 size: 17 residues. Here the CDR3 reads CASSDPTSRGATDTQYF. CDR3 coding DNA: TGTGCCAGCAGTGACCCGACTTCGCGGGGGGCCACAGATACGCAGTATTTT.

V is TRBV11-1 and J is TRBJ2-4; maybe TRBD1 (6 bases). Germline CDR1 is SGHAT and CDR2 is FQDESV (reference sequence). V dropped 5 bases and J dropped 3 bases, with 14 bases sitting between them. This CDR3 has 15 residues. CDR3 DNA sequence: TGTGCCAGCAGCCTAGTCAGGGGAGACAAAAACATTCAGTACTTC. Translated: CASSLVRGDKNIQYF.

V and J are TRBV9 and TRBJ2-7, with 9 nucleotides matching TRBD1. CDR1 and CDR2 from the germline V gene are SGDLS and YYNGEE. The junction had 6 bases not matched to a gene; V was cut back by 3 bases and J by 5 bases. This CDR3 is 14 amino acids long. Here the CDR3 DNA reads TGTGCCAGCAGCGACCGGGACAGGGTCGACGAGCAGTACTTC. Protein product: CASSDRDRVDEQYF.

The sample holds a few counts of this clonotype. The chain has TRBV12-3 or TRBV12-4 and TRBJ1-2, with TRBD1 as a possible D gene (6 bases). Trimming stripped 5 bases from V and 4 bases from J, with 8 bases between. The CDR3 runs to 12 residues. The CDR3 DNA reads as TGTGCCAGCAGTCGGGACACCTATGGCTACACCTTC. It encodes CASSRDTYGYTF.